This T cell receptor (beta chain) was documented in a study of blood T cell repertoires in COVID-19. Study-wide background: The analysed material was cDNA or gDNA that came from T cells, B-cell-depleted T cells, or PBMCs.

The CDR3 contains 15 residues. From germline, CDR1 is KGHDR and CDR2 SFDVKD. Germline trimming cut 5 bases from V and 7 bases from J; bases unmatched to any gene: 3. In the original processing: Researchers report that nucleated cell counts were estimated from reference gene primer amplification. Generated by immunoSEQ multiplex PCR, the TCRdb table keeps only in-frame clones and is missing some. V and J calls plus clone size are reproduced from that table; the DNA served to infer D and trimming. The sample records roughly 200,000 clones, around 86% being singletons. This chain joins TRBV24-1 and TRBJ2-1; TRBD2 agrees at 14 bases. Sequencing input: peripheral blood. The clonotype comes from a man at least 80 years old with acute or convalescent COVID-19. CDR3 protein: CATSGGLAGANEQFF. The CDR3 DNA sequence: TGTGCCACCAGTGGGGGACTAGCGGGAGCGAATGAGCAGTTCTTC.